This paragraph reports one TCR beta chain. The data belong to a study of OX40 agonist ivuxolimab in advanced cancers. Overall study context: Checkpoint inhibitors had been given previously to under 50% of patients.

Per the germline V gene, CDR1 is SQVTM and CDR2 is ANQGSEA. The length of the CDR3 is 13 residues. V dropped 6 bases and J dropped 4 bases, with 15 bases sitting between them. The method was immunoSEQ multiplex PCR; TCRdb's version includes in-frame clones alone and lacks a portion of them. The sample holds 95,000 to 100,000 clones, around 83% seen once. The chain uses TRBV29-1 and TRBJ2-5; D may match TRBD1 or TRBD2 (5 bases each). This TCR came from an adult with an advanced solid tumor such as melanoma, head and neck, liver or kidney cancer. Sequences were derived from CD4+ or CD8+ T cells sorted from blood, sampled in a trial of the OX40 agonist ivuxolimab. The CDR3 DNA reads TGCAGCGTCCCAGGGAGTTTGGGAGAGACCCAGTACTTC. Translation gives CSVPGSLGETQYF.